The 16 T cell receptor beta chains presented below share a single source sample, sequenced in a study of blood T cells in healthy people across ages. A J-beta primer mix and a sample-barcoded 5' primer were used in a second PCR of roughly 6 to 11 cycles. A single record per CDR3 protein comes from TCRdb applying MiXCR to the 5' RACE reads. The data contain about 680,000 distinct CDR3 sequences, 49% of them singletons. Sequencing was carried out using blood. Receptors were obtained from a woman aged 55-70 years in good health.

The chain carries TRBV29-1 and TRBJ1-5, with D perhaps TRBD1 (5 bases). This CDR3 comprises 14 residues. Trimming removed 6 bases at V and 4 bases at J, with 16 bases between. Germline assignment: CDR1 SQVTM and CDR2 ANQGSEA. This chain's CDR3 is CSVGTGTTNQPQHF. As DNA, the CDR3 is TGCAGCGTGGGGACGGGTACGACGAATCAGCCCCAGCATTTT.

V usage is TRBV3-1 and J usage is TRBJ2-7, with no clear D. From germline, CDR1 is LGHDT and CDR2 YNNKEL (reference sequence). The CDR3 sequence is 15 residues long. The germline V and J ends were trimmed by 6 bases and 2 bases, with 17 bases remaining between them. CDR3: CASRGSLFSTYEQYF. CDR3 DNA: TGTGCCAGCAGGGGGTCACTCTTCTCAACCTACGAGCAGTACTTC.

This clonotype showed up just once. The chain links TRBV27 to TRBJ2-1, with 11 bases aligning to TRBD2. The CDR3 is made up of 18 amino acids. The J segment lost 0 bases and the V segment lost 7 bases, leaving 11 bases of the junction unmatched. The V gene's germline CDR1 is MNHEY and CDR2 SMNVEV (reference sequence). As DNA, the CDR3 is TGTGCCAGCACCCGTCTAGCGGGAGGAGCTAGCTCCTACAATGAGCAGTTCTTC. It yields the protein CASTRLAGGASSYNEQFF.

This clonotype showed up just a few times. This chain links TRBV29-1 with TRBJ2-7; D is unclear. Germline lookup yields CDR1 SQVTM and CDR2 ANQGSEA. CDR3 length: 11 amino acids. Trimming pared 4 bases from V and 3 bases from J, leaving 7 bases between. For the CDR3, the DNA is TGCAGCGTTGTCGGCAACTACGAGCAGTACTTC. Translating gives CSVVGNYEQYF.

The CDR3 is CASSRDSRNGYTF. The CDR3, as DNA: TGTGCCAGCAGTCGTGACAGTCGGAATGGCTACACCTTC. V is TRBV7-2 and J is TRBJ1-2; the D gene is possibly TRBD1 (5 bases). CDR1 is SGHTA, CDR2 FQGNSA, per germline. CDR3 length equals 13 residues. Trimming shortened V by 6 bases and J by 6 bases, and 14 bases separated the two germline ends.

Worth noting for this clonotype: This could be a read error, since a much larger clone is one nucleotide away. V and J are TRBV27 and TRBJ1-2; D possibly corresponds to TRBD1 (6 bases). The CDR3 consists of 14 residues. Germline CDR1 is MNHEY and CDR2 is SMNVEV (reference sequence). The CDR3 loop reads CAGSSSRGAQGYTF. CDR3 sequence (DNA): TGTGCCGGCAGTTCGTCCCGGGGGGCGCAGGGCTACACCTTC.

The gene calls are TRBV20-1 and TRBJ2-1; TRBD1 matches at 7 bases. Germline V gene data show CDR1 as DFQATT and CDR2 as SNEGSKA (reference sequence). With 6 bases clipped from V and 1 base from J, the junction kept 6 bases outside the gene matches. The CDR3 sequence is 14 residues long. CDR3 sequence reads: CSATGEGSYNEQFF. CDR3 DNA sequence: TGCAGTGCAACAGGGGAAGGGTCCTACAATGAGCAGTTCTTC.

In its sample, this clonotype was seen a few times. The chain has TRBV7-2 and TRBJ2-5; a weak D match, TRBD2 (6 bases). Germline V gives CDR1 SGHTA, CDR2 FQGNSA. Trimming took off 3 bases at V and 5 bases at J, with 10 bases between the two ends. This CDR3 has 13 amino acids. CDR3 region: CASSFVAEETQYF. CDR3 nucleotide sequence: TGTGCCAGCAGCTTTGTAGCGGAGGAGACCCAGTACTTC.

The genes are TRBV24-1 and TRBJ2-7; D ambiguous. The germline V gene has CDR1 KGHDR and CDR2 SFDVKD. V was cut by 3 bases and J by 2 bases, with 10 bases left in between. The CDR3 runs 14 residues. The CDR3 loop is CATSDPNGAYEQYF. The CDR3 nucleotides are TGTGCCACCAGTGATCCGAACGGAGCCTACGAGCAGTACTTC.

CDR3 bases: TGTGCCAGCAGCTTAATAGGCCGTAATTCACCCCTCCACTTT. Its translation: CASSLIGRNSPLHF. V gene TRBV7-2 combines with J gene TRBJ1-6; D uncertain. This CDR3 has 14 amino acids. V was trimmed by 2 bases and J by 6 bases, leaving 8 bases between them. Per the germline V gene, CDR1 is SGHTA and CDR2 is FQGNSA.

The J gene is TRBJ2-7, the V gene TRBV5-1; no definite D call. Trimming removed 2 bases from V and 1 base from J, with 10 bases in between. There are 14 residues in the CDR3. Germline V gives CDR1 SGHRS, CDR2 YFSETQ. CDR3 coding DNA: TGCGCCAGCAGCTTTATGACATCATCCTACGAGCAGTACTTC. Translated: CASSFMTSSYEQYF.

This clonotype occurred a few times. The rearrangement links TRBV20-1 to TRBJ2-5; D may match TRBD1 or TRBD2 (7 bases each). The V end was cut by 5 bases, the J end by 11 bases, with 24 bases between. The germline V gene has CDR1 DFQATT and CDR2 SNEGSKA (reference sequence). The CDR3 has 14 residues. CDR3 in DNA: TGCAGTGCTGGGGGGGGTACAGGGGTCAATGAGCAGTACTTC. This sequence encodes CSAGGGTGVNEQYF.

The genes are TRBV18 and TRBJ2-1, with 8 bases aligning to TRBD1. Unmatched junction bases numbered 2, after V lost 1 base and J lost 3 bases. From germline, CDR1 is KGHSH and CDR2 LQKENI. This CDR3 spans 15 amino acids. This CDR3 is CASSPLTGDYNEQFF. For the CDR3, the DNA is TGTGCCAGCTCACCACTGACAGGGGACTACAATGAGCAGTTCTTC.

The V call is TRBV10-3, the J call TRBJ2-1, with 8 bases aligning to TRBD2. The V gene end was trimmed by 0 bases and the J gene end by 3 bases; junction bases not matched to a gene: 7. This CDR3 is built from 17 residues. Germline V lookup: CDR1 ENHRY, CDR2 SYGVKD. The CDR3 nucleotides are TGTGCCATCAGTGAGTCGAACGTGGCGGGAGGCTACAATGAGCAGTTCTTC. This gives the protein CAISESNVAGGYNEQFF.

The chain is built from TRBV12-3 or TRBV12-4 and TRBJ2-1, with no clear D. V was shortened by 10 bases and J by 2 bases, with 9 bases between the two germline ends. This CDR3 region has 12 residues. This chain's CDR3 is CATPGTYNEQFF. In DNA, the CDR3 is TGTGCCACCCCTGGGACCTACAATGAGCAGTTCTTC.

The chain carries TRBV9 and TRBJ2-7; D call uncertain. V shed 4 bases and J shed 7 bases, with 27 bases lying between them. This CDR3 spans 17 amino acids. Germline CDR1 SGDLS, CDR2 YYNGEE. In DNA form, the CDR3 reads TGTGCCAGCAGCCCCCCCCCGCGACTTCTCTTTGGCAATGAGCAGTACTTC. As protein: CASSPPPRLLFGNEQYF.